This T cell receptor beta chain was identified during a study of cytomegalovirus exposure and HLA in healthy donors. Deletions cut 4 bases from V and 4 bases from J, with 15 bases between. This CDR3 has 14 residues. Germline CDR1 is GTSNPN and CDR2 is SVGIG (reference sequence). The PCR had 60 Vbeta and 13 Jbeta primers. Profiled with immunoSEQ multiplex PCR; TCRdb holds only in-frame clones, not every one. The top ten clones hold 7% to 8.5% of a sample with approximately 150,000 clones, about 60% of them seen once. The chain has TRBV30 and TRBJ2-3; a weak D match, TRBD2 (5 bases). Sequenced input: PBMCs. The receptor comes from a woman aged 55-75 years in good health and CMV-seropositive. CDR3 coding DNA: TGTGCCTGGACCCAAGGAGCGGTCCCAGATACGCAGTATTTT. Protein sequence: CAWTQGAVPDTQYF. Supplemented by reference TRBV30 and TRBJ2-3, the full variable domain reads SQTIHQWPATLVQPVGSPLSLECTVEGTSNPNLYWYRQAAGRGLQLLFYSVGIGQISSEVPQNLSASRPQDRQFILSSKKLLLSDSGFYLCAWTQGAVPDTQYFGPGTRLTVL.